In its sample, the clone carrying this T cell receptor beta chain is medium-sized. As processed by the authors: Nucleated cell counts were estimated from reference gene primer amplification. Sequencing used immunoSEQ multiplex PCR; TCRdb keeps in-frame clones, though not all of them. V and J calls and clone size are those listed in that table; D and trimming were worked out from the DNA. The sample carries approximately 260,000 clones, roughly 84% recorded once. Trimming took off 0 bases at V and 6 bases at J, with 17 bases between the two ends. This CDR3 spans 15 amino acids. Germline V lookup: CDR1 GTSNPN, CDR2 SVGIG (reference sequence). This sample is part of a study of blood T cell repertoires in COVID-19. Study-level information: There were acute and convalescent COVID-19 samples, and they came from the United States, Italy and Spain. T cells, B-cell-depleted T cells, or PBMCs provided the cDNA or gDNA that served as material.

The specimen sequenced was peripheral blood. V and J are TRBV30 and TRBJ1-2; weak D call: TRBD1 (6 bases). The source of this sequence is a woman between 35 and 50 years old with active or convalescent COVID-19. The chain's CDR3 is CAWSVQTRTVHGYTF. The CDR3 coding sequence is TGTGCCTGGAGTGTACAAACTAGGACAGTCCATGGCTACACCTTC.